The TCR beta chain described here comes from a study of human T cells and chemical hapten exposure. Specified time point: patch test 3, about 24 weeks after DPC sensitization. As to treatment: therapeutic diphenylcyclopropenone sensitization with weekly scalp DPC. TCRdb re-derived calls from the RACE reads in MiXCR, one entry per CDR3 protein. The data show 50,000 to 80,000 distinct CDR3 sequences, approximately 11% seen once. This clonotype was seen more than once but under ten times. The CDR3 is 14 residues long. Germline V CDR1 and CDR2: MNHNS, SASEGT. V was cut by 5 bases and J by 4 bases, with 9 bases left in between.

The source was whole blood, collected in connection with sensitization to the hapten diphenylcyclopropenone (DPC). This chain links TRBV6-1 with TRBJ2-6; perhaps TRBD2 as D (5 bases). The TCR originated in a woman in her 30s with alopecia areata. Some clones in this sample may be carry-over from other donors' samples. As DNA, the CDR3 is TGTGCCAGCAGTAGGGAGACCGGGGCCAACGTCCTGACTTTC. It encodes CASSRETGANVLTF.